This T cell receptor beta chain was sequenced for a study of T cells after yellow fever vaccination. Study conclusions and caveats: Repertoires obtained by FACS sorting could include abundant clonotypes that entered as contaminants from the bulk population.

This clonotype has a count of ten or more. The antigen remains undetermined. CDR1 MGHRA and CDR2 YSYEKL come from the germline V gene. Trimming stripped 2 bases from V and 3 bases from J, with 15 bases between. The CDR3 runs to 16 residues. TCRdb re-called the 5' RACE reads through MiXCR, storing one row per CDR3 protein. The sample contains roughly 300,000 distinct CDR3 sequences, approximately 8% of which appear only once. Material: PBMCs, obtained about 49 days after the first yellow fever vaccination. The chain joins TRBV4-1 to TRBJ2-3; TRBD1 or TRBD2 may be the D gene (6 bases each). The sequence derives from a man between 18 and 35 years old who received the YFV17D yellow fever vaccine. CDR3: CASSQNMGGGTDTQYF. CDR3 nucleotides: TGCGCCAGCAGCCAAAACATGGGGGGCGGGACAGATACGCAGTATTTT.